This TCR beta chain was captured in a study of shared clonotypes between healthy human individuals. V was pared by 1 base and J by 4 bases, with 13 bases between. Germline lookup yields CDR1 MGHRA and CDR2 YSYEKL. This CDR3 has 15 residues. Worth noting for this clone: Its target is not known.

As defined, naive CD8 cells were CD45RO-negative and positively selected for CCR7, with terminally differentiated effector memory CD45RA+ cells excluded. The data were produced by immunoSEQ multiplex PCR, yet TCRdb's version contains in-frame clones alone and is incomplete. There are around 1.9 million clones in the sample; 80% to 95% occur only once, and about 1.7% lies in the top ten. Broader study findings: The rarefaction results pointed to incomplete sorted-subset sequencing despite large depth.

V and J are TRBV4-1 and TRBJ1-1; D is unresolved. The clonotype comes from a man younger than 30 in good health. Some clones in this sample may be carry-over from other donors' samples. The source material was naive CD8+ T cells from PBMCs. The CDR3 sequence: CASSQGLGSGTEAFF. The CDR3 nucleotides read TGCGCCAGCAGCCAAGGTCTGGGCTCGGGCACTGAAGCTTTCTTT.